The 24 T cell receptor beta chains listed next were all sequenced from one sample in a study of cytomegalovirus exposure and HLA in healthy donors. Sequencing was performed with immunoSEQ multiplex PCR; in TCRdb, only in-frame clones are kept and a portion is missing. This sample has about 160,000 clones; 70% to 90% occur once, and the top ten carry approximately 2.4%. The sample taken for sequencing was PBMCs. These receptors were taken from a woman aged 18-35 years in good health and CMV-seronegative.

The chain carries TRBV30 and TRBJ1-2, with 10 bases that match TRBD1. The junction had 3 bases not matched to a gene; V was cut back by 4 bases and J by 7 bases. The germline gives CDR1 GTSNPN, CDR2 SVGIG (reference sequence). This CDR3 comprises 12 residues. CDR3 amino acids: CAWTGQGGGYTF. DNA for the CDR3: TGTGCCTGGACTGGACAGGGGGGTGGCTACACCTTC.

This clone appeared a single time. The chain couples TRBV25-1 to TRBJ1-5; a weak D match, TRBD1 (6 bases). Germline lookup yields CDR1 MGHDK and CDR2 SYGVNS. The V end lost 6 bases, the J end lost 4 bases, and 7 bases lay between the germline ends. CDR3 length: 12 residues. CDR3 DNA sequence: TGTGCCAGCAGACAGGGAAATCAGCCCCAGCATTTT. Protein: CASRQGNQPQHF. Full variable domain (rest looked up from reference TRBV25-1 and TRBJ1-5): EADIYQTPRYLVIGTGKKITLECSQTMGHDKMYWYQQDPGMELHLIHYSYGVNSTEKGDLSSESTVSRIRTEHFPLTLESARPSHTSQYLCASRQGNQPQHFGDGTRLSIL.

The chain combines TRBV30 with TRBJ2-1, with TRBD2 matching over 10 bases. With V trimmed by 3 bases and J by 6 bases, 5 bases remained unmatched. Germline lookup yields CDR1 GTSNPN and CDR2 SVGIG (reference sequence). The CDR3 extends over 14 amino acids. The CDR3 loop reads CAWRGSGGVNEQFF. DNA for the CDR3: TGTGCCTGGAGGGGGAGCGGGGGGGTCAATGAGCAGTTCTTC.

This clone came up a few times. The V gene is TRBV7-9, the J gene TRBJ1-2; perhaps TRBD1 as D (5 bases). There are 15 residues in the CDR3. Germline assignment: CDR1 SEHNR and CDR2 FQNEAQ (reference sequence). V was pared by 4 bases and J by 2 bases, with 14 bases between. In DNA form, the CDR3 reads TGTGCCAGCAGCTCCCCAGACAGCCCCAACTATGGCTACACCTTC. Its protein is CASSSPDSPNYGYTF.

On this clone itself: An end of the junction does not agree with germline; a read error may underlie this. CDR3: CASSLVLAAYNEQFF. The CDR3, as DNA: TGTGCTAGCAGCTTAGTACTAGCGGCCTACAATGAGCAGTTCTTC. The chain joins TRBV7-9 to TRBJ2-1; 8 bases line up with TRBD2. Germline V gene data show CDR1 as SEHNR and CDR2 as FQNEAQ (reference sequence). The CDR3 loop spans 15 amino acids.

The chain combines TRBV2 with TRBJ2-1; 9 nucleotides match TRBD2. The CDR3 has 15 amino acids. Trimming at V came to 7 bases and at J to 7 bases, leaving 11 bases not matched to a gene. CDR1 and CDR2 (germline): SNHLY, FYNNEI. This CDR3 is CASTRAGGPENEQFF. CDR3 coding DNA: TGTGCCAGCACCCGCGCGGGAGGGCCTGAAAATGAGCAGTTCTTC.

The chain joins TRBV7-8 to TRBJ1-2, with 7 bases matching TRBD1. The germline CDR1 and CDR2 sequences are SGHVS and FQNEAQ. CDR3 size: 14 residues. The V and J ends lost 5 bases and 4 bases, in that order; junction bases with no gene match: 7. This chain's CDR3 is CASSPDRIGYGYTF. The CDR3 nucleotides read TGTGCCAGCAGCCCGGACAGGATCGGCTATGGCTACACCTTC. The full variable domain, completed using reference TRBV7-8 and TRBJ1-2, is GAGVSQSPRYKVAKRGQDVALRCDPISGHVSLFWYQQALGQGPEFLTYFQNEAQLDKSGLPSDRFFAERPEGSVSTLKIQRTQQEDSAVYLCASSPDRIGYGYTFGSGTRLTVV.

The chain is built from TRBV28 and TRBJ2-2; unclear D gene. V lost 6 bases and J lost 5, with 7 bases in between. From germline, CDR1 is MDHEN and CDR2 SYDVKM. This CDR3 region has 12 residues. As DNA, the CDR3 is TGTGCCAGCAGCCTCCTGACCGGGGAGCTGTTTTTT. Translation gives CASSLLTGELFF.

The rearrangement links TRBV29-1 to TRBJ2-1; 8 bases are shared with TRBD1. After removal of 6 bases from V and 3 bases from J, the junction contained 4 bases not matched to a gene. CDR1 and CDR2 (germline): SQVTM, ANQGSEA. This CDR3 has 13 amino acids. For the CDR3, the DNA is TGCAGCGTCGGGACAGGAGACTACAATGAGCAGTTCTTC. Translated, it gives CSVGTGDYNEQFF.

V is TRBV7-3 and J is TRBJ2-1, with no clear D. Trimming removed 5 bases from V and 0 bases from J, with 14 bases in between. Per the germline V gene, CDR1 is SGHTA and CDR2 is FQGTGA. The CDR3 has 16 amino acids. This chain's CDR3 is CASSAVSLGSYNEQFF. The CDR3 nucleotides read TGTGCCAGCAGCGCCGTCTCCCTCGGCTCCTACAATGAGCAGTTCTTC.

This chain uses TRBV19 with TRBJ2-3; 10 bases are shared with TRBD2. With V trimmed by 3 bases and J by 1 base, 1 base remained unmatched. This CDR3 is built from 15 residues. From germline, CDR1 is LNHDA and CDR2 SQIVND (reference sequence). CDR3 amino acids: CASSITSGGTDTQYF. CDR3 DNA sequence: TGTGCCAGTAGTATCACTAGCGGGGGCACAGATACGCAGTATTTT. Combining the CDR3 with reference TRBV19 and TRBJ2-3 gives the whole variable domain DGGITQSPKYLFRKEGQNVTLSCEQNLNHDAMYWYRQDPGQGLRLIYYSQIVNDFQKGDIAEGYSVSREKKESFPLTVTSAQKNPTAFYLCASSITSGGTDTQYFGPGTRLTVL.

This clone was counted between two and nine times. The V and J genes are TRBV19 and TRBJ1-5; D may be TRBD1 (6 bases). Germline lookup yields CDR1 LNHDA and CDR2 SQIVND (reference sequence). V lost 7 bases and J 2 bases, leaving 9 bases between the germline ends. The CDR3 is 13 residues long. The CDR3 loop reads CASKDSGNQPQHF. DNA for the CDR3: TGTGCCAGTAAGGACAGCGGCAATCAGCCCCAGCATTTT.

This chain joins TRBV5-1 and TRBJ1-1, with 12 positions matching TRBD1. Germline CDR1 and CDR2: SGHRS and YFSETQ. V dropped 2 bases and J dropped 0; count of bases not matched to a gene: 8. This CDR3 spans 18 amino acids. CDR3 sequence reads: CASSFRDRGPVVNTEAFF. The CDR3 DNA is TGCGCCAGCAGCTTTCGGGACAGGGGGCCGGTAGTGAACACTGAAGCTTTCTTT.

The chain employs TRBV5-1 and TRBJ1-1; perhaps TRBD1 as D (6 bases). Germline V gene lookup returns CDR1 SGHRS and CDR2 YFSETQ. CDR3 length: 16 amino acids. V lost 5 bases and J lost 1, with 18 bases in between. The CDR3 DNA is TGCGCCAGCAGGTACGGGACACTATTCCAGAACACTGAAGCTTTCTTT. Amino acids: CASRYGTLFQNTEAFF.

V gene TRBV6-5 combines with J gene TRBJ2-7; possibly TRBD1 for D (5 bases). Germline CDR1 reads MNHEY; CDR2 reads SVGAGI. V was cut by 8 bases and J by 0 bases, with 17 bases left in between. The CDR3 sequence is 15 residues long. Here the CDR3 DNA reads TGTGCCAGCGCCTCGCTAGGGGCAAGCTCCTACGAGCAGTACTTC. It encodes CASASLGASSYEQYF.

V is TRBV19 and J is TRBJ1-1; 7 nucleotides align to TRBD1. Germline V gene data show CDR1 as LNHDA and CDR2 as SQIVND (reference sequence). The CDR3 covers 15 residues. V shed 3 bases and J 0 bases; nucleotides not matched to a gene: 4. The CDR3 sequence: CASSMAGTVNTEAFF. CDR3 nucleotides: TGTGCCAGTAGTATGGCCGGGACAGTGAACACTGAAGCTTTCTTT.

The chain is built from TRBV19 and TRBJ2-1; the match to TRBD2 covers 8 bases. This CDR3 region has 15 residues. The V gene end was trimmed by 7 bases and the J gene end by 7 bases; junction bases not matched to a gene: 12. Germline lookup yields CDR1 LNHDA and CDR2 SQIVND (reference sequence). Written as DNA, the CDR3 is TGTGCCAGTACCCCGGGAGGGCCTGGGGGGAATGAGCAGTTCTTC. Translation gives CASTPGGPGGNEQFF.

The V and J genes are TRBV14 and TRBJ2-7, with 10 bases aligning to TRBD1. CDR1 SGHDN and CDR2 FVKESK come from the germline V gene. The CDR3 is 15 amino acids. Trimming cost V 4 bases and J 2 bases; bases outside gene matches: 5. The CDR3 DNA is TGTGCCAGCAGCCCTTATGGACAGGGGGCCTACGAGCAGTACTTC. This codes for CASSPYGQGAYEQYF. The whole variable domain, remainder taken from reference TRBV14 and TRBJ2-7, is EAGVTQFPSHSVIEKGQTVTLRCDPISGHDNLYWYRRVMGKEIKFLLHFVKESKQDESGMPNNRFLAERTGGTYSTLKVQPAELEDSGVYFCASSPYGQGAYEQYFGPGTRLTVT.

CDR3 residues: CASGLARADTQYF. CDR3 in DNA: TGTGCTAGTGGTTTGGCCCGGGCAGATACGCAGTATTTT. The genes are TRBV12-5 and TRBJ2-3; D is uncertain. V lost 1 base, J lost 4 bases, and 6 bases lay in between. Germline V lookup: CDR1 LGHNT, CDR2 FRNRAP. This CDR3 spans 13 amino acids.

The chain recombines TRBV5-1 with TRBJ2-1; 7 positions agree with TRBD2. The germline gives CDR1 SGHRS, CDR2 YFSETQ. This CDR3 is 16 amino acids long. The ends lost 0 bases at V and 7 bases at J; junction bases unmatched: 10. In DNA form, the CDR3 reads TGCGCCAGCAGCTTGGTGACGGGGGGAGTAGGAAATGAGCAGTTCTTC. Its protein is CASSLVTGGVGNEQFF. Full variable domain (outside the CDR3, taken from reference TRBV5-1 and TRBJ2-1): KAGVTQTPRYLIKTRGQQVTLSCSPISGHRSVSWYQQTPGQGLQFLFEYFSETQRNKGNFPGRFSGRQFSNSRSEMNVSTLELGDSALYLCASSLVTGGVGNEQFFGPGTRLTVL.

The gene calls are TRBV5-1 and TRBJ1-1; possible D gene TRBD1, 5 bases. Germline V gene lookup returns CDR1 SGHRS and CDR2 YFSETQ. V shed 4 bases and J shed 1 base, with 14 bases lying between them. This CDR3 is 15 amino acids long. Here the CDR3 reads CASSLPRAQNTEAFF. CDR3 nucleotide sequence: TGCGCCAGCAGCCTACCCAGGGCGCAGAACACTGAAGCTTTCTTT.

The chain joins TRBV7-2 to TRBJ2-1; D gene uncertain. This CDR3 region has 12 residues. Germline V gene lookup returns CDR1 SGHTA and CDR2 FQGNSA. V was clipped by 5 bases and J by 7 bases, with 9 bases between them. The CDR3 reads CASSPQVNEQFF. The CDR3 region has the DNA TGTGCCAGCAGCCCTCAGGTGAATGAGCAGTTCTTC. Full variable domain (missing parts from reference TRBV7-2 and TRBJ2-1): GAGVSQSPSNKVTEKGKDVELRCDPISGHTALYWYRQSLGQGLEFLIYFQGNSAPDKSGLPSDRFSAERTGGSVSTLTIQRTQQEDSAVYLCASSPQVNEQFFGPGTRLTVL.

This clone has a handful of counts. The CDR3 DNA follows: TGTGCCAGCAGAGGGGACAGGCGGGGATCACCCCTCCACTTT. Translating it yields CASRGDRRGSPLHF. The chain couples TRBV2 to TRBJ1-6, with TRBD1 identical over 8 bases. This CDR3 region has 14 residues. Germline CDR1 and CDR2: SNHLY and FYNNEI. J was trimmed by 10 bases and V by 6 bases; bases with no gene match: 8. The full variable domain, completed using reference TRBV2 and TRBJ1-6, is EPEVTQTPSHQVTQMGQEVILRCVPISNHLYFYWYRQILGQKVEFLVSFYNNEISEKSEIFDDQFSVERPDGSNFTLKIRSTKLEDSAMYFCASRGDRRGSPLHFGNGTRLTVT.

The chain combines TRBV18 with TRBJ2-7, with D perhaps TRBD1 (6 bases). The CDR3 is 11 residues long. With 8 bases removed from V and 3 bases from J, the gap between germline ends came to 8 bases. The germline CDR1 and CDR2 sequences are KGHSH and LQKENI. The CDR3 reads CASQDSYEQYF. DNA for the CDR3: TGTGCCAGCCAGGACAGCTACGAGCAGTACTTC.